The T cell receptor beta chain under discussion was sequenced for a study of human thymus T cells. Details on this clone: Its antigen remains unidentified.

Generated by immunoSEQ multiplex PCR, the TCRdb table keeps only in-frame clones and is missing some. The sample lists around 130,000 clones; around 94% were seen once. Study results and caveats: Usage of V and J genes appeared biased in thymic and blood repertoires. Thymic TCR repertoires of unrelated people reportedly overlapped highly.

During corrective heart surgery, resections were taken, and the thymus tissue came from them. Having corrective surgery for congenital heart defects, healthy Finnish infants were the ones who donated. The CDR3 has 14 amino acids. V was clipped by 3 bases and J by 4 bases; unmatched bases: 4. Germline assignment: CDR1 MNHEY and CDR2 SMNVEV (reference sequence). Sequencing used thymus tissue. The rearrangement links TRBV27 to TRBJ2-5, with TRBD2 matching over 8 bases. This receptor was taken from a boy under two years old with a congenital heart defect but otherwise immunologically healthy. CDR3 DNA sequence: TGTGCCAGCAGTTTTGGTGCGGGGGGAGAGACCCAGTACTTC. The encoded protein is CASSFGAGGETQYF.